This T cell receptor beta chain is drawn from a study of blood T cell repertoires in COVID-19. This CDR3 comprises 16 residues. Trimming shortened V by 6 bases and J by 4 bases, and 19 bases separated the two germline ends. Looked up from germline, CDR1 is SGHRS and CDR2 is YFSETQ. Using immunoSEQ multiplex PCR, the repertoire was profiled, and TCRdb retains in-frame clones only, with some absent. The repertoire has fewer than 300,000 clones, 88% of them found once; the top ten carry 9% to 9.5%. The source material was peripheral blood. The rearrangement uses TRBV5-1 and TRBJ2-2, with D maybe TRBD1 (6 bases). The receptor was isolated from a man between 18 and 35 years old with active or convalescent COVID-19. The chain's CDR3 is CASKVRVQGFTGELFF. The CDR3 DNA sequence: TGCGCCAGCAAGGTTCGAGTGCAGGGGTTCACCGGGGAGCTGTTTTTT.